A single sample is the source of the 8 T cell receptor beta chains below, sequenced in a study of blood T cells in healthy people across ages. A sample-barcoded 5' primer and a J-beta primer mix were used in a second PCR of about 7 to 12 cycles. TCRdb used MiXCR to reprocess the 5' RACE reads, holding one entry per CDR3 protein. The sample includes hundreds of thousands of distinct CDR3 sequences, approximately 40% of them seen just once. Sequences were obtained from blood. These receptors all come from a man of 80 years or more in good health.

This clonotype was detected ten times or more. The chain has TRBV4-3 and TRBJ2-5; D could derive from TRBD1 or TRBD2 (5 bases each). The germline V and J ends were trimmed by 3 bases and 4 bases, with 9 bases remaining between them. The CDR3 covers 13 residues. CDR1 and CDR2 from the germline V gene are LGHNA and YSLEER. The chain's CDR3 is CASSQGVGETQYF. The CDR3 DNA follows: TGCGCCAGCAGCCAGGGGGTGGGAGAGACCCAGTACTTC.

The genes are TRBV25-1 and TRBJ1-5; TRBD1 is a possible D gene (6 bases). This CDR3 comprises 17 residues. Germline CDR1 MGHDK, CDR2 SYGVNS. V lost 3 bases, J lost 1 base, and 16 bases lay in between. CDR3 sequence: CASSDDKAQGSNQPQHF. The CDR3 DNA reads as TGTGCCAGCAGTGATGATAAGGCCCAGGGGAGCAATCAGCCCCAGCATTTT. The complete variable domain, with remaining parts taken from reference TRBV25-1 and TRBJ1-5, reads EADIYQTPRYLVIGTGKKITLECSQTMGHDKMYWYQQDPGMELHLIHYSYGVNSTEKGDLSSESTVSRIRTEHFPLTLESARPSHTSQYLCASSDDKAQGSNQPQHFGDGTRLSIL.

The rearrangement links TRBV7-9 to TRBJ2-3; D unclear. Germline V gene data show CDR1 as SEHNR and CDR2 as FQNEAQ (reference sequence). This CDR3 spans 14 amino acids. V lost 4 bases and J 1 base, leaving 9 bases between the germline ends. The chain's CDR3 is CASSSSWGTDTQYF. The CDR3 bases are TGTGCCAGCAGCTCCAGCTGGGGCACAGATACGCAGTATTTT. Using reference TRBV7-9 and TRBJ2-3 for the parts outside the CDR3, the full variable domain is DTGVSQNPRHKITKRGQNVTFRCDPISEHNRLYWYRQTLGQGPEFLTYFQNEAQLEKSRLLSDRFSAERPKGSFSTLEIQRTEQGDSAMYLCASSSSWGTDTQYFGPGTRLTVL.

V is TRBV7-9 and J is TRBJ2-7; 7 bases are shared with TRBD2. CDR3 length: 17 amino acids. Germline CDR1 is SEHNR and CDR2 is FQNEAQ (reference sequence). The ends lost 4 bases at V and 7 bases at J; junction bases unmatched: 19. For the CDR3, the DNA is TGTGCCAGCAGCTCGCCACTACGGGGCGGGAGCCAGGTAGAGCAGTACTTC. Translating it yields CASSSPLRGGSQVEQYF.

This clonotype was picked up a small number of times. The chain has TRBV20-1 and TRBJ1-1; the match to TRBD1 covers 9 bases. The length of the CDR3 is 14 residues. Germline V gene sequence: CDR1 DFQATT, CDR2 SNEGSKA (reference sequence). Trimming removed 4 bases from V and 10 bases from J; junction bases left unmatched: 13. The CDR3 reads CSAIRDRDLLGAFF. CDR3 nucleotides: TGCAGTGCTATCCGGGACAGGGACCTTTTAGGAGCTTTCTTT.

The chain joins TRBV20-1 to TRBJ2-5; TRBD2 agrees at 8 bases. The CDR3 is 12 residues long. CDR1 is DFQATT and CDR2 is SNEGSKA in the germline V gene (reference sequence). Trimming removed 3 bases from V and 4 bases from J; junction bases left unmatched: 1. CDR3 in DNA: TGCAGTGCTAGCGGGAGGGGAGAGACCCAGTACTTC. Its translation is CSASGRGETQYF.

The rearrangement links TRBV6-2 or TRBV6-3 to TRBJ2-5, with D maybe TRBD2 (6 bases). The V and J ends lost 0 bases and 4 bases respectively, with 12 bases between them. The V gene's germline CDR1 is MNHEY and CDR2 SVGEGT. The CDR3 is 15 residues long. The CDR3 region is CASSYSIRGGETQYF. The CDR3 region has the DNA TGTGCCAGCAGTTACTCTATCCGGGGAGGAGAGACCCAGTACTTC.

This clonotype showed up just once. The chain carries TRBV2 and TRBJ2-2, with 8 bases aligning to TRBD1. CDR3 length equals 13 residues. After removal of 10 bases from V and 5 bases from J, the junction contained 6 bases not matched to a gene. The germline V gene encodes CDR1 SNHLY and CDR2 FYNNEI. Written as DNA, the CDR3 is TGTGCCACGACAGGGGTTCGTACCGGGGAGCTGTTTTTT. Protein: CATTGVRTGELFF.